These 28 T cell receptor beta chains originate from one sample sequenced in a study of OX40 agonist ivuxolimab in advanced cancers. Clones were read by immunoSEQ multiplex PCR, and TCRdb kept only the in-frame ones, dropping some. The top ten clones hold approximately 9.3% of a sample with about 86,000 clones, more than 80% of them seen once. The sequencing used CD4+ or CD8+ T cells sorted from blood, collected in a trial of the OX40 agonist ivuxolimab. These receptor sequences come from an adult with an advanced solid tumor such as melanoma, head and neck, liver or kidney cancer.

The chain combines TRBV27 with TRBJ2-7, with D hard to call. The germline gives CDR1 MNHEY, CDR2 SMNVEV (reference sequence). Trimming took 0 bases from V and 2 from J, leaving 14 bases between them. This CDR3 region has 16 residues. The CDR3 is CASSLSGAAPTYEQYF. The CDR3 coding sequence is TGTGCCAGCAGTTTATCGGGCGCGGCCCCTACCTACGAGCAGTACTTC.

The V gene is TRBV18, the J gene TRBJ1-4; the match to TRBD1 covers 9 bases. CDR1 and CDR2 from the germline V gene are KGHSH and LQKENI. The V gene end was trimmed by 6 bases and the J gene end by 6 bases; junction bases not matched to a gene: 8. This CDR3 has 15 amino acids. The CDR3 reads CASSAGDRAHEKLFF. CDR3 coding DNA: TGTGCCAGCTCGGCTGGGGACAGGGCCCATGAAAAACTGTTTTTT.

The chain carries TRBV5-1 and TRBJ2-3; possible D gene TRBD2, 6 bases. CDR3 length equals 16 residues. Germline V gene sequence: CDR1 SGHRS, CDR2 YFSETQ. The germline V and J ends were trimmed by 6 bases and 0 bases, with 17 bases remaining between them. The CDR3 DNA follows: TGCGCCAGCAATTTCGGGGGACGGGCTAGCACAGATACGCAGTATTTT. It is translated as CASNFGGRASTDTQYF.

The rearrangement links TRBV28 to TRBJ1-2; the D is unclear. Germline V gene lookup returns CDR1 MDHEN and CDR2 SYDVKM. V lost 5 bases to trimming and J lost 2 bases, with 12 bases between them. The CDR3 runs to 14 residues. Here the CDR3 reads CASSLLGANYGYTF. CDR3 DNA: TGTGCCAGCAGTCTCCTAGGAGCCAACTATGGCTACACCTTC.

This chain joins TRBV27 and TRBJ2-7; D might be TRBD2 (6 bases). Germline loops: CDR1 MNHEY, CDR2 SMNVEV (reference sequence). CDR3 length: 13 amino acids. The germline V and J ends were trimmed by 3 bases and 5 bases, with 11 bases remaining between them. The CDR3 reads CASSLEGTNEQYF. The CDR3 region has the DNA TGTGCCAGCAGTTTGGAGGGGACGAACGAGCAGTACTTC.

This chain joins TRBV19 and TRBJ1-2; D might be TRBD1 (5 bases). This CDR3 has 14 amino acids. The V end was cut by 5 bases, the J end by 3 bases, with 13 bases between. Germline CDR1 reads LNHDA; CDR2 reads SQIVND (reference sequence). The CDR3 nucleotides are TGTGCCAGTAGTCCCCTCGACAGCCACTATGGCTACACCTTC. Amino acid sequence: CASSPLDSHYGYTF.

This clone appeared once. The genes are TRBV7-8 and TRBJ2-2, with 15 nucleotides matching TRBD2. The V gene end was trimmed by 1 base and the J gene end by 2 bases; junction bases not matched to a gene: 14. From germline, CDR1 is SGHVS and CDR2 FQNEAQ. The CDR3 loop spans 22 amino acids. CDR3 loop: CASSLGRGTGTSGRLNTGELFF. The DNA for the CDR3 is TGTGCCAGCAGCTTAGGTCGAGGGACCGGGACTAGCGGGAGGTTAAACACCGGGGAGCTGTTTTTT.

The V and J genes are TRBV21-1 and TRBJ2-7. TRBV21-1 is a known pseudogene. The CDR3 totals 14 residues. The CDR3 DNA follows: TGTGCCAGCAGCAGAGAAACACCCCACCGCGAGCAGTACTTC. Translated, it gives CASSRETPHREQYF.

The CDR3: CASSYPPFSGANVLTF. The CDR3 DNA is TGTGCCAGCAGCTACCCCCCGTTCTCTGGGGCCAACGTCCTGACTTTC. The chain is built from TRBV11-3 and TRBJ2-6; no definite D call. The CDR3 has 16 amino acids. V was trimmed by 4 bases and J by 0 bases, leaving 10 bases between them. Germline assignment: CDR1 SGHNT and CDR2 YENEEA.

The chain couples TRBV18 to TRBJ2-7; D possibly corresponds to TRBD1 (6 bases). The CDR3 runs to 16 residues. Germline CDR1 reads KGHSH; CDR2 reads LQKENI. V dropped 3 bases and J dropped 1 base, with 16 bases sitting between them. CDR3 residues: CASSPTDRIKSYEQYF. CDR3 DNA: TGTGCCAGCTCACCCACGGACAGAATCAAATCCTACGAGCAGTACTTC.

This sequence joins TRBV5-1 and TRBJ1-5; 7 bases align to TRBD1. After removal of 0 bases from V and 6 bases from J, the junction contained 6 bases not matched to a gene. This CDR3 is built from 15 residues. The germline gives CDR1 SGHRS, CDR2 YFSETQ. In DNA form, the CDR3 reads TGCGCCAGCAGCTTGGGTGGGCAGGGGGGTCAGCCCCAGCATTTT. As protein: CASSLGGQGGQPQHF.

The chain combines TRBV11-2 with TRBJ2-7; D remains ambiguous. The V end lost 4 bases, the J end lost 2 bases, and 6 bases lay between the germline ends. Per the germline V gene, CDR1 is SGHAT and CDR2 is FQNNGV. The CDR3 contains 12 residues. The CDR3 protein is CASSSSPYEQYF. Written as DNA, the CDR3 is TGTGCCAGCAGCTCCTCTCCCTACGAGCAGTACTTC.

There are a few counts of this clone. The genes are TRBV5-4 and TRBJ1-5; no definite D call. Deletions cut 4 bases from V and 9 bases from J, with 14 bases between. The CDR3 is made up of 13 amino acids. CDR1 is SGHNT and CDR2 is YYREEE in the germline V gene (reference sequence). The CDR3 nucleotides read TGTGCCAGCAGCGTTGAAGGTTCGGTGCCCCAGCATTTT. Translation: CASSVEGSVPQHF.

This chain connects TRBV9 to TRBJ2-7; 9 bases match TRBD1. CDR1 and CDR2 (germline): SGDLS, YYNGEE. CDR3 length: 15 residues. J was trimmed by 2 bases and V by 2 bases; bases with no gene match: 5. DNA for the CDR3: TGTGCCAGCAGCGTGGGACAGGGCTATACCTACGAGCAGTACTTC. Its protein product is CASSVGQGYTYEQYF. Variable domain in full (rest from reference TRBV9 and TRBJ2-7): DSGVTQTPKHLITATGQRVTLRCSPRSGDLSVYWYQQSLDQGLQFLIQYYNGEERAKGNILERFSAQQFPDLHSELNLSSLELGDSALYFCASSVGQGYTYEQYFGPGTRLTVT.

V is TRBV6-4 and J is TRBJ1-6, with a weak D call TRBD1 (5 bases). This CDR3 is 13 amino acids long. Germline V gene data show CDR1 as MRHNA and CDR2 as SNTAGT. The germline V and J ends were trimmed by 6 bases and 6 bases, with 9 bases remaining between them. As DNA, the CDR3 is TGTGCCAGCAGCCCAGGGCTTAATTCACCCCTCCACTTT. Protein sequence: CASSPGLNSPLHF.

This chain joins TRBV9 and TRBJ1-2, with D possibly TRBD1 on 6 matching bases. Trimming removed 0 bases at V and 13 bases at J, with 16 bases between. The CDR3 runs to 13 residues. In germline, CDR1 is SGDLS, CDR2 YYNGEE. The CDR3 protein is CASSVAGGPVVTF. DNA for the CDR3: TGTGCCAGCAGCGTAGCTGGGGGGCCGGTGGTCACCTTC.

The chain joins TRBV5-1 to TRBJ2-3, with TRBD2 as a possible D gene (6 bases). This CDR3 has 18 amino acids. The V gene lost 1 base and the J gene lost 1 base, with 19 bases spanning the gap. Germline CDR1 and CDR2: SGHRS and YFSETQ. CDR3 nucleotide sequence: TGCGCCAGCAGCTTGTACTCGGGGTGGCGGGATGGCACAGATACGCAGTATTTT. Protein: CASSLYSGWRDGTDTQYF.

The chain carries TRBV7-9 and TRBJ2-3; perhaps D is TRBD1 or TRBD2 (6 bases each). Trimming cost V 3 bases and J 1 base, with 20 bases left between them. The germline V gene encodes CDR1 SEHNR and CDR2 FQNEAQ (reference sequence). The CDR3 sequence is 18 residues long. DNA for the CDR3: TGTGCCAGCAGCTTTTGGGAACAGGGAGGAGGGGGCACAGATACGCAGTATTTT. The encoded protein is CASSFWEQGGGGTDTQYF. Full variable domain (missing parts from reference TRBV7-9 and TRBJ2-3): DTGVSQNPRHKITKRGQNVTFRCDPISEHNRLYWYRQTLGQGPEFLTYFQNEAQLEKSRLLSDRFSAERPKGSFSTLEIQRTEQGDSAMYLCASSFWEQGGGGTDTQYFGPGTRLTVL.

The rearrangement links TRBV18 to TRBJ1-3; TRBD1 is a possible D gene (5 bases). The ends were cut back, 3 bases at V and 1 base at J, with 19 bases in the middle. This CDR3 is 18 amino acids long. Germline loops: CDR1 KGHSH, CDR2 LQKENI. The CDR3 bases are TGTGCCAGCTCACCCGTGCTCCTCCGGGGCGCATCTGGAAACACCATATATTTT. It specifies CASSPVLLRGASGNTIYF.

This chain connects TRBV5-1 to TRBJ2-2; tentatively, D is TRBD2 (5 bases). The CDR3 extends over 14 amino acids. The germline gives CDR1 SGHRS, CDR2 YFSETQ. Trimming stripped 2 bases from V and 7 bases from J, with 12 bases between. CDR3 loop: CASSLPQEVGELFF. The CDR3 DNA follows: TGCGCCAGCAGCTTACCCCAGGAGGTCGGGGAGCTGTTTTTT.

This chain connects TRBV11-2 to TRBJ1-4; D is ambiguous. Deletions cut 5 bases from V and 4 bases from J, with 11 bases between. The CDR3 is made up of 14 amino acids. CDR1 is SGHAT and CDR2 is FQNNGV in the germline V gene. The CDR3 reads CASSPGKGNEKLFF. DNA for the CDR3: TGTGCCAGCAGCCCCGGAAAGGGTAATGAAAAACTGTTTTTT.

The CDR3 loop reads CASSQEFGGSYEQYF. The CDR3 DNA reads TGCGCCAGCAGCCAAGAATTTGGTGGGTCCTACGAGCAGTACTTC. The V gene is TRBV4-1, the J gene TRBJ2-7; D gene unclear. Germline values: CDR1 MGHRA, CDR2 YSYEKL. V lost 0 bases to trimming and J lost 1 base, with 10 bases between them. There are 15 residues in the CDR3.

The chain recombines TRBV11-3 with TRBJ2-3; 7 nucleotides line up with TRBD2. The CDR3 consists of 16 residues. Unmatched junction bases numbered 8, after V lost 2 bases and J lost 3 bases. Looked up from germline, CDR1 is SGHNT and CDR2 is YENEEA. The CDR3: CASSLLIGLVTDTQYF. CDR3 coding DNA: TGTGCCAGCAGCTTATTGATCGGACTAGTGACAGATACGCAGTATTTT.

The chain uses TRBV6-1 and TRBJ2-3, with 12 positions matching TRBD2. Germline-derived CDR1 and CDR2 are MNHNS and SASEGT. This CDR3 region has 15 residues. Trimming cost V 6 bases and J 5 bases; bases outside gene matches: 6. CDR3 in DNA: TGTGCCAGCAGACTCGGACTAGCGGGACAAGATACGCAGTATTTT. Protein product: CASRLGLAGQDTQYF.

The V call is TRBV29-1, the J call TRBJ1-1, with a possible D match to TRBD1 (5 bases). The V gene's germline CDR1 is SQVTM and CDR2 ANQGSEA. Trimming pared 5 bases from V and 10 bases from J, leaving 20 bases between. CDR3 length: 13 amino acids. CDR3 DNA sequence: TGCAGCGTTCGGACCGGCGGGGGGACCTCAGCTTTCTTT. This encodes CSVRTGGGTSAFF.

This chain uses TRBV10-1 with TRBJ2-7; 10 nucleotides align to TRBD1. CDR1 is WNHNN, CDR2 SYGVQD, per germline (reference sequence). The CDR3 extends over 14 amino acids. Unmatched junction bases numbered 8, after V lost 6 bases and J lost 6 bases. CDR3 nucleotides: TGCGCCAGCAGGGGGGGACAGGGGAATTCCGAGCAGTACTTC. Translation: CASRGGQGNSEQYF.

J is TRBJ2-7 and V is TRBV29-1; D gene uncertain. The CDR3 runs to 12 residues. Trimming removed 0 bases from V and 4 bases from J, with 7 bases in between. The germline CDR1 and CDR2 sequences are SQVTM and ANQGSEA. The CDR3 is CSVEDLPYEQYF. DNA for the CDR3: TGCAGCGTTGAAGATCTGCCGTACGAGCAGTACTTC.

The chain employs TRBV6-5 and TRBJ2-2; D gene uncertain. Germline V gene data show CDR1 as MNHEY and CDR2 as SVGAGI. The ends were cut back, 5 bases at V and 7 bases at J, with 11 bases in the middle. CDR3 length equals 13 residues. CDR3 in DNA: TGTGCCAGCAGTCCTTTTACCGGCGGGGAGCTGTTTTTT. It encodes CASSPFTGGELFF.